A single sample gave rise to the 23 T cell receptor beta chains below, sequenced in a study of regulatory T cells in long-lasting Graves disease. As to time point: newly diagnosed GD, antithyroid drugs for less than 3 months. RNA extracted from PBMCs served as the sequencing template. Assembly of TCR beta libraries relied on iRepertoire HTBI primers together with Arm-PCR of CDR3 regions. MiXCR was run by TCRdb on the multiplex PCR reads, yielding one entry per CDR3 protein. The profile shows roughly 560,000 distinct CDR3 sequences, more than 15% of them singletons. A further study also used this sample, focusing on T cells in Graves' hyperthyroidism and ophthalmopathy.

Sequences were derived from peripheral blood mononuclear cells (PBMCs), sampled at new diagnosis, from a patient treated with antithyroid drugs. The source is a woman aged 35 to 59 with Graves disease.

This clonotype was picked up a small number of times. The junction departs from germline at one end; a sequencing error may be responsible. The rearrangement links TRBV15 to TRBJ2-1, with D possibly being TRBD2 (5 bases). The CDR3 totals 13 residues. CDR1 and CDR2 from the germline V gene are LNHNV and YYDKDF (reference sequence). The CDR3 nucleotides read TGTGCCACCAGCAGAGATCTGGGTGCCCGGCGGGTCTTC. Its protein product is CATSRDLGARRVF.

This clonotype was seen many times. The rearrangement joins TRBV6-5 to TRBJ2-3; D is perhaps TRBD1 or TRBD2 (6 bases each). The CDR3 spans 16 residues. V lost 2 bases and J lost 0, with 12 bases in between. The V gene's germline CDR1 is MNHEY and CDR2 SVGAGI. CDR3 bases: TGTGCCAGCAGTTACGGAGGGGGTAGGAGCACAGATACGCAGTATTTT. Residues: CASSYGGGRSTDTQYF.

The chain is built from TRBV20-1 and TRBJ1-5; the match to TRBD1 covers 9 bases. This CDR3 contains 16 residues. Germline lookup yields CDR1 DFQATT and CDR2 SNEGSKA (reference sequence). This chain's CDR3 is CNSGGRDRVEDQPQHF. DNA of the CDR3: TGCAACTCAGGAGGTCGGGACAGGGTCGAGGATCAGCCCCAGCATTTT.

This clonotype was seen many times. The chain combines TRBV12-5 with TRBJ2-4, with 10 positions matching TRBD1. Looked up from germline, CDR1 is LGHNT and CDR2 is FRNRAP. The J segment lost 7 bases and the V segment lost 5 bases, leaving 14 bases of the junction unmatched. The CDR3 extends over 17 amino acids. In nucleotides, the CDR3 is TGTGCTAGTGGTCCCGTCCTCGGGGACAGGGGAGAGAACATTCAGTACTTC. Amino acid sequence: CASGPVLGDRGENIQYF.

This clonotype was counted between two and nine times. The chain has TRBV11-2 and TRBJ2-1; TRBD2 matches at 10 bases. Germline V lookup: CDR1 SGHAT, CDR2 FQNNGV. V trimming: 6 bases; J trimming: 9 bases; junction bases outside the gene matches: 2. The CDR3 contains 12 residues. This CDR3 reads CASSSSGGEQFF. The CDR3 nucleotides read TGTGCCAGCAGTTCTAGCGGGGGTGAGCAGTTCTTC.

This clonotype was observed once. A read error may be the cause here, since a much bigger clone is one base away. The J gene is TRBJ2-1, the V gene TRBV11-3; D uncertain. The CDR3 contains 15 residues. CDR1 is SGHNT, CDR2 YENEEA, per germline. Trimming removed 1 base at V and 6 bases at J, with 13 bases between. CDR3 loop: CASSLGLILGNEQFF. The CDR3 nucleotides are TGTGCCAGCAGCTTAGGGCTTATCCTGGGCAATGAGCAGTTCTTC.

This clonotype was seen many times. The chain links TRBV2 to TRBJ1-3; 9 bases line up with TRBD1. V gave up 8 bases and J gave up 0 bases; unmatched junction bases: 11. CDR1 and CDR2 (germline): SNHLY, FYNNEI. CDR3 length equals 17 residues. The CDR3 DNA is TGTGCCAGCGGCTCTTACAGGGGGCGGCACTCTGGAAACACCATATATTTT. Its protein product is CASGSYRGRHSGNTIYF.

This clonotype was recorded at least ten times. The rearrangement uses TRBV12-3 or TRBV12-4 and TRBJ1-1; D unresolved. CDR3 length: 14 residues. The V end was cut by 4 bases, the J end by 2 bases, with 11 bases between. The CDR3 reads CASSSGGRNTEAFF. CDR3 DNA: TGTGCCAGCAGTTCCGGCGGTAGAAACACTGAAGCTTTCTTT.

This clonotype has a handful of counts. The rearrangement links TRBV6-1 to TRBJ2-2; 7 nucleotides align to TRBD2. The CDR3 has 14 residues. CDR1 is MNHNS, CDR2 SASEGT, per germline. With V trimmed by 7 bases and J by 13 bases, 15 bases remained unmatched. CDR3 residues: CASINNGRTGRLFF. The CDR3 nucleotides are TGTGCCAGCATCAACAACGGGAGGACGGGGAGGCTGTTTTTT.

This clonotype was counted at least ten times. CDR3 nucleotides: TGTGCCTGGAGCGACCCCCTGACTGAAGCTTTCTTT. Encoded protein: CAWSDPLTEAFF. The rearrangement joins TRBV30 to TRBJ1-1; no definite D call. The CDR3 has 12 residues. V lost 3 bases, J lost 5 bases, and 10 bases lay in between. Per the germline V gene, CDR1 is GTSNPN and CDR2 is SVGIG (reference sequence).

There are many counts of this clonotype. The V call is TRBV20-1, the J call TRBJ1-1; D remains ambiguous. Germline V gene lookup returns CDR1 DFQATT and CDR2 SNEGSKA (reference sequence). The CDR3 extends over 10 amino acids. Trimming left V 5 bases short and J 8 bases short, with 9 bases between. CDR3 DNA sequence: TGCAGTGCTCTTACTGACGAAGCTTTCTTT. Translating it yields CSALTDEAFF.

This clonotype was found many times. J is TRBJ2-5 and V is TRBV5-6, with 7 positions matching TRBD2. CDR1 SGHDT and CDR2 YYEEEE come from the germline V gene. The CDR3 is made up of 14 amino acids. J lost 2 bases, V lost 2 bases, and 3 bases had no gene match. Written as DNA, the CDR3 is TGTGCCAGCAGCTTCCTAGCGGAGCAAGAGACCCAGTACTTC. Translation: CASSFLAEQETQYF.

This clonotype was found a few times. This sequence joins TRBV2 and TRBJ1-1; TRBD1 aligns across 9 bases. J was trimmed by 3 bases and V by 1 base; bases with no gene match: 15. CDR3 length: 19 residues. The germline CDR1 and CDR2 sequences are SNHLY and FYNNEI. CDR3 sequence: CASSEVVAVTGGRDTEAFF. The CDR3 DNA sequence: TGTGCCAGCAGTGAAGTAGTAGCCGTGACAGGGGGAAGAGACACTGAAGCTTTCTTT.

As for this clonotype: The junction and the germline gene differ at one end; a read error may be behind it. CDR3 residues: CANSLAGGSYEQYF. CDR3 sequence (DNA): TGTGCCAACAGCTTGGCTGGAGGTTCTTACGAGCAGTACTTC. The gene calls are TRBV5-6 and TRBJ2-7; weak D call: TRBD2 (5 bases). The CDR3 totals 14 residues. Germline V lookup: CDR1 SGHDT, CDR2 YYEEEE. Filled out from reference TRBV5-6 and TRBJ2-7, the complete variable domain reads DAGVTQSPTHLIKTRGQQVTLRCSPKSGHDTVSWYQQALGQGPQFIFQYYEEEERQRGNFPDRFSGHQFPNYSSELNVNALLLGDSALYLCANSLAGGSYEQYFGPGTRLTVT.

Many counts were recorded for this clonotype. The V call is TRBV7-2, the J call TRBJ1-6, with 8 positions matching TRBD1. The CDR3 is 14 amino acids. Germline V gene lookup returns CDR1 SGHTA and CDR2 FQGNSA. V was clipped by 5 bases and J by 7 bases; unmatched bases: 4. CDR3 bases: TGTGCCAGCAGCCCAGGGGGCCAAAATTCACCCCTCCACTTT. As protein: CASSPGGQNSPLHF.

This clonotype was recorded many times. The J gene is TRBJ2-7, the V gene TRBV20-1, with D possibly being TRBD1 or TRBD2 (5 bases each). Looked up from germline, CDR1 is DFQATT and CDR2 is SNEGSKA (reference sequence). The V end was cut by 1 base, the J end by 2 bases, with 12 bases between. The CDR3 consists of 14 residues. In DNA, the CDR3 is TGCAGTGCTAGAGGAGGGACCGCTACCTACGAGCAGTACTTC. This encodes CSARGGTATYEQYF.

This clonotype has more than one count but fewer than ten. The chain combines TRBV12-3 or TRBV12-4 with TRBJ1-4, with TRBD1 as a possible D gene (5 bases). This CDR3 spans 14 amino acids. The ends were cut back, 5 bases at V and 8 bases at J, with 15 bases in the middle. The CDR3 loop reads CASSGTASGEKLFF. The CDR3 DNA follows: TGTGCCAGCAGTGGGACCGCCTCGGGCGAAAAACTGTTTTTT.

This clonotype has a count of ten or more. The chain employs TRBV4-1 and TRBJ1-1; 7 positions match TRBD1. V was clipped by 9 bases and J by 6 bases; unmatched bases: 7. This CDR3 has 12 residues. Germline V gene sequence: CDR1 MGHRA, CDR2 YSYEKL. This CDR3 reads CASRQGRAEAFF. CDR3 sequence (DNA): TGCGCCAGTCGACAGGGCCGGGCTGAAGCTTTCTTT.

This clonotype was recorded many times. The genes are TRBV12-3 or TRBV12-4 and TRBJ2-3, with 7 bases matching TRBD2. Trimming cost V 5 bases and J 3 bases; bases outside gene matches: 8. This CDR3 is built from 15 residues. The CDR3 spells CASSRHQRGTDTQYF. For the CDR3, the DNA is TGTGCCAGCAGTCGCCACCAGCGGGGTACAGATACGCAGTATTTT.

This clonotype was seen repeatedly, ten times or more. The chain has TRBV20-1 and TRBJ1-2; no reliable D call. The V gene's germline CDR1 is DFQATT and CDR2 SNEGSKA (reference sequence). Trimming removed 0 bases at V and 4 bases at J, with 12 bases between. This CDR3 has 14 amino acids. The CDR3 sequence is CSARDPENFYGYTF. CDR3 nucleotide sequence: TGCAGTGCTAGAGACCCCGAGAACTTCTATGGCTACACCTTC.

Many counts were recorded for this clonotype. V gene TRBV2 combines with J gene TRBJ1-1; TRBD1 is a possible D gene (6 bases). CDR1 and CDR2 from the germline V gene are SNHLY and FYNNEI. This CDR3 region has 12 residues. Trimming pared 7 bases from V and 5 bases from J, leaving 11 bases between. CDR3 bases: TGTGCCAGCAAGGGGGGAGGGACTGAAGCTTTCTTT. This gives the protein CASKGGGTEAFF. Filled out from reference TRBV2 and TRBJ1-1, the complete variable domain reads EPEVTQTPSHQVTQMGQEVILRCVPISNHLYFYWYRQILGQKVEFLVSFYNNEISEKSEIFDDQFSVERPDGSNFTLKIRSTKLEDSAMYFCASKGGGTEAFFGQGTRLTVV.

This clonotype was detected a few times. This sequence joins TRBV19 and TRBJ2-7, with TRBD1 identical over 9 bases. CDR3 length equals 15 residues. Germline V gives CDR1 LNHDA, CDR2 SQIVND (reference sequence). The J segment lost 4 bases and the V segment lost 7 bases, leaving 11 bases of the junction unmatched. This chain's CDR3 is CASKRTGTGNYEQYF. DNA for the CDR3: TGTGCCAGTAAGCGAACCGGGACAGGGAATTACGAGCAGTACTTC.

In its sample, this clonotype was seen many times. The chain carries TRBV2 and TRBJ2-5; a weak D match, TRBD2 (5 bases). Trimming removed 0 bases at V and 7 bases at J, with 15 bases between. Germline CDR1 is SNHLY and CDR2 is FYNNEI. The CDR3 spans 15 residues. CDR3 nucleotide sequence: TGTGCCAGCAGTGAAGCGGATGGATCCGGAGGGACCCAGTACTTC. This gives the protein CASSEADGSGGTQYF.